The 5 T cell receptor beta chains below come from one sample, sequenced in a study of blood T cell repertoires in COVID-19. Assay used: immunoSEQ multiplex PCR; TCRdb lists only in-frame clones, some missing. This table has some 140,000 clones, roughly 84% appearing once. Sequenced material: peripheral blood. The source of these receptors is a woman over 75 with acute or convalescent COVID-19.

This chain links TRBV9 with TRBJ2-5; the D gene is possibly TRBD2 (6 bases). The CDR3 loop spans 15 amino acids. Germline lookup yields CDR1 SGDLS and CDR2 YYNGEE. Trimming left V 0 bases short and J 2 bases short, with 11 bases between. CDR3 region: CASSVAAGRQETQYF. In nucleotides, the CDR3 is TGTGCCAGCAGCGTAGCCGCGGGGAGGCAAGAGACCCAGTACTTC.

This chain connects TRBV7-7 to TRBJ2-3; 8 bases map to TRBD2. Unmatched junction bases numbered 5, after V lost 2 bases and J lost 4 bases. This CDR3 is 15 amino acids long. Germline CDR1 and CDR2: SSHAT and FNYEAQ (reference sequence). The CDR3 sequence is CASSLSTSESDTQYF. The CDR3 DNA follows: TGTGCCAGCAGCTTATCGACTAGCGAGTCAGATACGCAGTATTTT.

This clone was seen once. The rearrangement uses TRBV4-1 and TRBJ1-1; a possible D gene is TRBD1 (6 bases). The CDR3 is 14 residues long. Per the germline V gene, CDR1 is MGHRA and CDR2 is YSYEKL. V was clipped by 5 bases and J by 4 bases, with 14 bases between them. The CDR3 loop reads CASSERGGSTEAFF. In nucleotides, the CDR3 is TGCGCCAGCAGCGAAAGGGGGGGGAGCACTGAAGCTTTCTTT.

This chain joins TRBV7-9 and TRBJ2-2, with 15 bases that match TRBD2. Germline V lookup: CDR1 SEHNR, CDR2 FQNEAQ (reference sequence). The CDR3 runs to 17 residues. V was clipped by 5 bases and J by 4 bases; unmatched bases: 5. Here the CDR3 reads CASSEGLAGGTTGELFF. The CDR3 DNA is TGTGCCAGCAGCGAGGGACTAGCGGGAGGAACCACCGGGGAGCTGTTTTTT.

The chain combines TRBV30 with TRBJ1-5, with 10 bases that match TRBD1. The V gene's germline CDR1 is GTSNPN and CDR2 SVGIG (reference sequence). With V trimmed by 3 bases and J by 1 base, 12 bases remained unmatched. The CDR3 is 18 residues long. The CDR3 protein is CAWSPTGGDFLSNQPQHF. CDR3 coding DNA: TGTGCCTGGAGCCCGACAGGGGGCGACTTTCTCAGCAATCAGCCCCAGCATTTT.